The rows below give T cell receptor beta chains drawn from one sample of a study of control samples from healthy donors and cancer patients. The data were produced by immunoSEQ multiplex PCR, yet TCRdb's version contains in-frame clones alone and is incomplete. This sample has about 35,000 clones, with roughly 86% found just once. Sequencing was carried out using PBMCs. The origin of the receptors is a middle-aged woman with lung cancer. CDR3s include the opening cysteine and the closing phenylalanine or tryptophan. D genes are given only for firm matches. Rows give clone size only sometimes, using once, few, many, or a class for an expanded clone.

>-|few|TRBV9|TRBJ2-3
TGTGCCAGCAGCGCTCGCCTGACCGGAGTCGGCACAGATACGCAGTATTTT
CASSARLTGVGTDTQYF
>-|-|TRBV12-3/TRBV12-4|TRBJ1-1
TGTGCCAGCAGCCGTCTCCAGAACACTGAAGCTTTCTTT
CASSRLQNTEAFF
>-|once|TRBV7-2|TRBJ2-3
TGTGCCAGCAGCCCCCGTCGGGGGCGGGGGTACACAGATACGCAGTATTTT
CASSPRRGRGYTDTQYF
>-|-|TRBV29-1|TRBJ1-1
TGCAGCGCCTGTTACTCAGGGGACACTGAAGCTTTCTTT
CSACYSGDTEAFF
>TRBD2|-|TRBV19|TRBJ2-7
TGTGCCAGTAGTATCTCTAGCGGAGGCATCGAGCAGTACTTC
CASSISSGGIEQYF
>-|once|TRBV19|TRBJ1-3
TGTGCCAGTCGAAGGGACTCTGGAAACACCATATATTTT
CASRRDSGNTIYF
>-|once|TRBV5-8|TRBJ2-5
TGTGCCAGCACCCATCCGGGGGACCAAGAGACCCAGTACTTC
CASTHPGDQETQYF
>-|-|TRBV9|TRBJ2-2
TGTGCCAGCAGCGTAATGGACGGCATGAACACCGGGGAGCTGTTTTTT
CASSVMDGMNTGELFF
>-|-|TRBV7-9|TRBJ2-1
TGTGCCAGCAGCCGGGGCCGGGACATGTCCAATGAGCAGTTCTTC
CASSRGRDMSNEQFF
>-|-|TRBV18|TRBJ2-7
TGTGCCAGCTCACCCCCAGCTAGCCCGAGGCCTCACGAGCAGTACTTC
CASSPPASPRPHEQYF
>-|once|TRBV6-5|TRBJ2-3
TGTGCCAGCACCAGGGGAGGCCGCACAGATACGCAGTATTTT
CASTRGGRTDTQYF
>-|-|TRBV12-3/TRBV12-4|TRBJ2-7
TGTGCCAGCAGTTTGCTGGACAGCCACGAGCAGTACTTC
CASSLLDSHEQYF
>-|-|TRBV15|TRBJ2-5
TGTGCCGCCTCCTTGACGGGGCAAGAGACCCAGTACTTC
CAASLTGQETQYF
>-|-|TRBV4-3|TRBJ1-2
TGCGCCAGCAGCCAAGATAGTCGAGGGATCTATGGCTACACCTTC
CASSQDSRGIYGYTF
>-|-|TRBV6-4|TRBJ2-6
TGTGCCAGATCGGACCGCCTCCGGGCCAACGTCCTGACTTTC
CARSDRLRANVLTF
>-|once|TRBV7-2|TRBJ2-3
TGTGCCAGCAGCTTAATGGCTGATACGCAGTATTTT
CASSLMADTQYF
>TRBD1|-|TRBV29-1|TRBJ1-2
TGCAGCGTTATACAGGGGAATGCCTATGGCTACACCTTC
CSVIQGNAYGYTF
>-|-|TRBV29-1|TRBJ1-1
TGCAGCGTTGAAAGATACACTGAAGCTTTCTTT
CSVERYTEAFF
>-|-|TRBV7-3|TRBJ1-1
TGTGCCAGCCTGAGGGGGGAGGGCACTGAAGCTTTCTTT
CASLRGEGTEAFF
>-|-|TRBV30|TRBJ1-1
TGTGCCTGGAGTACAGGGCTGGACACTGAAGCTTTCTTT
CAWSTGLDTEAFF
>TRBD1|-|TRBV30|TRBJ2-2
TGTGCCTGGAGTGGGGGGACAGCCCCCGGGGAGCTGTTTTTT
CAWSGGTAPGELFF
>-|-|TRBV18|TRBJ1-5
TGTGCCAGCTCATACGAGAGGGACACCTATCAGCCCCAGCATTTT
CASSYERDTYQPQHF
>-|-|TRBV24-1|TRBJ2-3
TGTGCCACCAGTGATTTGGTGGTATCCACAGATACGCAGTATTTT
CATSDLVVSTDTQYF
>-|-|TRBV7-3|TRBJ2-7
TGTGCCAGCAGCTTAAATGGGGGGGCCGCCTATTACGAGCAGTACTTC
CASSLNGGAAYYEQYF
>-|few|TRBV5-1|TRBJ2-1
TGCGCCAGCAGCTTTGCGGCAGAGCCAAATGAGCAGTTCTTC
CASSFAAEPNEQFF
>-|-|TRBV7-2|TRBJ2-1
TGTGCCAGCAGCCGGGGGGCAGACAGGGGTCAGTTCTTC
CASSRGADRGQFF
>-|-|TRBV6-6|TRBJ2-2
TGTGCCAGCAGTTACGGGGGCGGGGAGCTGTTTTTT
CASSYGGGELFF
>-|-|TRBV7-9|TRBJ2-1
TGTGCCAGCAGCTTGACGGACGGGTACAATGAGCAGTTCTTC
CASSLTDGYNEQFF
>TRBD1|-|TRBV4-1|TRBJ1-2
TGCGCCAGCAGCCCCCCGACGGACAGGGCTTGGGGCTACACCTTC
CASSPPTDRAWGYTF
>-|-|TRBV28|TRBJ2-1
TGTGCCAGCAGTTTGGGACCAAACAATGAGCAGTTCTTC
CASSLGPNNEQFF
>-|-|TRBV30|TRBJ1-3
TGTGCCTGGAGTGGGGATTTCGGAAACACCATATATTTT
CAWSGDFGNTIYF
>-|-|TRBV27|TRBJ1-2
TGTGCCAGCAGTTTATATCCCGTAGGACGGGTCTATGGCTACACCTTC
CASSLYPVGRVYGYTF
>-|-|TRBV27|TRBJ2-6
TGTGCCAGCAGTTTATCGGGACGCTATTCTGGGGCCAACGTCCTGACTTTC
CASSLSGRYSGANVLTF
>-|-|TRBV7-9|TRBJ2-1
TGTGCCAGCAGCTTAGCCCGGGGACACCTTCTTTACAATGAGCAGTTCTTC
CASSLARGHLLYNEQFF
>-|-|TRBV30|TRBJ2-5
TGTGCCTGGAGTGACTCTTGCCCACCCCACTTC
CAWSDSCPPHF
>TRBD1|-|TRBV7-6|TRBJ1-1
TGTGCCAGCAGCTTAGGGGCAGGGGGGAACACTGAAGCTTTCTTT
CASSLGAGGNTEAFF
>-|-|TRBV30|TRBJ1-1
TGTGCCTGGAAACGGGGCAGACAAACTGAAGCTTTCTTT
CAWKRGRQTEAFF
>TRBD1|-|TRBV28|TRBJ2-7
TGTGCCAGCAGTTTCCGGGACAGGGTACCCTACGAGCAGTACTTC
CASSFRDRVPYEQYF
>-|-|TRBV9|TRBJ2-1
TGTGCCAGCAGCGTAGGGGGACTCCAGTCCTACAATGAGCAGTTCTTC
CASSVGGLQSYNEQFF
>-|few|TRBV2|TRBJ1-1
TGTGCCAGCAGTGAGGTAGGGAGGAACACTGAAGCTTTCTTT
CASSEVGRNTEAFF
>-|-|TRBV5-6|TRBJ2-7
TGTGCCAGCAGCTTGGGGACAACCACCTACGAGCAGTACTTC
CASSLGTTTYEQYF
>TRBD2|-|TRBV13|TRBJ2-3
TGTGCCAGCAGTAGCGGGGAGCGCACAGATACGCAGTATTTT
CASSSGERTDTQYF
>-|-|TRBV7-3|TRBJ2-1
TGTGCCAGCAGCTATGGAGGAGCCTTTGATGAGCAGTTCTTC
CASSYGGAFDEQFF
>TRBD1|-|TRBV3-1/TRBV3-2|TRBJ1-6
TGTGCCAGCAGCCAGGGGACAGGGGGCCTAGTAAGATCACCCCTCCACTTT
CASSQGTGGLVRSPLHF
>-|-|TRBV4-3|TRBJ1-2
TGCGCCAGCAGCCAAGGCGTCAGAACTAACTATGGCTACACCTTC
CASSQGVRTNYGYTF
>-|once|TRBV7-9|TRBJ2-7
TGTGCCAGCAGTACCGGGACACCCGAGTACTTC
CASSTGTPEYF
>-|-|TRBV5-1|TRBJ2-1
TGCGCCAGCAGCTTGGGCGGCTCCTACAATGAGCAGTTCTTC
CASSLGGSYNEQFF
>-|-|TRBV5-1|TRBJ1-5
TGCGCCAGCAGCTTTGGTAGCAATCAGCCCCAGCATTTT
CASSFGSNQPQHF
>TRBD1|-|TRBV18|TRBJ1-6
TGTGCCAGCTCACCAGGGGACAGGGGGTACAATTCACCCCTCCACTTT
CASSPGDRGYNSPLHF
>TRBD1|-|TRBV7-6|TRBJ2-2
TGTGCCAGCAGCTGGGGACAGGGTATTGCCGGGGAGCTGTTTTTT
CASSWGQGIAGELFF
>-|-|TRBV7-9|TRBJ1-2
TGTGCCAGCAGCTTAGCCGTCACTTCCTATGGCTACACCTTC
CASSLAVTSYGYTF
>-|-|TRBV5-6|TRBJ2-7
TGTGCCAGCAGTTCTACAGGGAGATACGAGCAGTACTTC
CASSSTGRYEQYF
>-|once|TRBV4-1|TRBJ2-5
TGCGCCAGCAGCCTAGGATTAGGGGGGCGGTACCAAGAGACCCAGTACTTC
CASSLGLGGRYQETQYF
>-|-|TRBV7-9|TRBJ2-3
TGTGCCAGCAGCTTACGCCCCCTCGACTATACCACAGATACGCAGTATTTT
CASSLRPLDYTTDTQYF
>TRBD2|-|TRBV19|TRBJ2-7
TGTGCCAGTAGTATTGCGGGGGGCTACGAGCAGTACTTC
CASSIAGGYEQYF
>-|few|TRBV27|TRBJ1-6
TGTGCCAGCAGGGGGCCTTGGAGTAATTCACCCCTCCACTTT
CASRGPWSNSPLHF
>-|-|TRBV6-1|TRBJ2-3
TGTGCCAGCAGTGAGTGGGGGCGACTCACAGATACGCAGTATTTT
CASSEWGRLTDTQYF
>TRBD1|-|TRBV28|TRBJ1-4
TGTGCCAGCAGTCGACAGGGGTCGGCTAATGAAAAACTGTTTTTT
CASSRQGSANEKLFF
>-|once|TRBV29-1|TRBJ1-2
TGCAGCGTTCGAACTAACTATGGCTACACCTTC
CSVRTNYGYTF
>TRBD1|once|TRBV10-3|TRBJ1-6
TGTGCCATCAGTGAGCCAGGGGGCTACTCACCCCTCCACTTT
CAISEPGGYSPLHF